The rows below give T cell receptor beta chains drawn from one sample of a study of cytomegalovirus exposure and HLA in healthy donors. TCRdb's copy holds only in-frame clones and misses some; the assay was immunoSEQ multiplex PCR. With approximately 190,000 clones in the sample, the ten largest clones hold 0.7% to 0.8%. Specimen: PBMCs. The receptors were sampled from a boy younger than 18 in good health and CMV-seronegative. CDR3s include the opening cysteine and the closing phenylalanine or tryptophan.

V | CDR3
TRBV4-1 | CASSQDGINTGELFF
TRBV4-3 | CASSQEGRGVYNEQFF
TRBV30 | CAWCPGVTNTEAFF
TRBV30 | CAWSLNPLGAMEAFF
TRBV4-2 | CASSQEIAGDTGELFF
TRBV21-1 | CASSYEGASGNTGELFF
TRBV10-3 | CAISGGGSGYTF
TRBV4-1 | CASSQFQLAGVVNEQYF
TRBV6-1 | CASGSSYSNQPQHF
TRBV2 | CASSLTGIFSYEQYF